One and the same sample provided the 5 T cell receptor beta chains below, sequenced in a study of regulatory T cells in long-lasting Graves disease. CDR3-region Arm-PCR and iRepertoire HTBI primers produced the TCR beta libraries. TCRdb called the multiplex PCR reads again in MiXCR, with one record for every CDR3 protein. The profile shows roughly 500,000 distinct CDR3 sequences, around a fifth of them singletons. Indicated time point: persistent/refractory GD, antithyroid drugs over 5 years with positive TRAb. PBMCs provided the RNA from which the TCR library was made. Sequencing was performed on peripheral blood mononuclear cells (PBMCs), taken when the disease was refractory, from a patient treated with antithyroid drugs. All receptors derive from a female donor with Graves disease.

The rearrangement links TRBV19 to TRBJ1-1; D uncertain. Germline V gene sequence: CDR1 LNHDA, CDR2 SQIVND (reference sequence). Trimming took 4 bases from V and 5 from J, leaving 14 bases between them. This CDR3 spans 14 amino acids. CDR3 region: CASSTRGEMTEAFF. Here the CDR3 DNA reads TGTGCCAGTAGTACCCGAGGTGAAATGACTGAAGCTTTCTTT.

In its sample, this clonotype was seen a few times. This sequence joins TRBV15 and TRBJ1-2; tentatively, D is TRBD1 (6 bases). Trimming removed 0 bases from V and 2 bases from J, with 31 bases in between. Germline CDR1 reads LNHNV; CDR2 reads YYDKDF (reference sequence). The CDR3 loop spans 22 amino acids. CDR3 in amino acids: CATSRDRWGLGASGSGNYGYTF. In nucleotides, the CDR3 is TGTGCCACCAGCAGAGATAGGTGGGGGCTCGGGGCGAGTGGATCTGGGAACTATGGCTACACCTTC.

CDR3 in amino acids: CASSTVWGTGEQYF. The CDR3 DNA sequence: TGTGCCAGCAGCACAGTCTGGGGAACGGGGGAGCAGTACTTC. The J gene is TRBJ2-7, the V gene TRBV7-9; the D gene is possibly TRBD2 (5 bases). The germline CDR1 and CDR2 sequences are SEHNR and FQNEAQ (reference sequence). This CDR3 spans 14 amino acids. The ends were cut back, 5 bases at V and 7 bases at J, with 18 bases in the middle.

This clonotype was seen repeatedly, ten times or more. V gene TRBV2 combines with J gene TRBJ2-5, with D possibly matching TRBD2 (7 bases). The V gene's germline CDR1 is SNHLY and CDR2 FYNNEI. The CDR3 covers 14 residues. The V end was cut by 4 bases, the J end by 5 bases, with 14 bases between. CDR3 sequence (DNA): TGTGCCAGCAGTGTTGTAGGGGGGGCGGAGACCCAGTACTTC. Its protein product is CASSVVGGAETQYF.

This chain connects TRBV29-1 to TRBJ2-7; maybe TRBD1 (6 bases). This CDR3 region has 14 residues. Germline CDR1 is SQVTM and CDR2 is ANQGSEA. V dropped 4 bases and J dropped 2 bases, with 15 bases sitting between them. The CDR3 spells CSVGTEGTPYEQYF. The CDR3 DNA sequence: TGCAGCGTTGGGACAGAAGGGACCCCCTACGAGCAGTACTTC.